This is a list of T cell receptor beta chains from one sample in a study of CD8 T cells in ankylosing spondylitis. TCRdb re-called the 5' RACE reads through MiXCR, storing one row per CDR3 protein. The table lists some 130,000 distinct CDR3 sequences, more than 5.5% of them singletons. Sequencing used blood, either unsorted or a sorted T cell fraction (not recorded which). The receptors were gathered from a female donor with ankylosing spondylitis or in good health (not recorded which). CDR3s include the opening cysteine and the closing phenylalanine or tryptophan. The order of the fields is D gene, J gene, V gene, clone size, CDR3 protein, CDR3 DNA. A D gene is named only where the DNA matches it firmly. Clone size is shown for a subset of rows, as once, few, many or a class of expanded clone.

D: -
J: TRBJ1-5
V: TRBV12-3/TRBV12-4
size: many
CDR3: CASSFSRDGQPQHF
DNA: TGTGCCAGCAGTTTTAGTAGGGACGGTCAGCCCCAGCATTTT

D: -
J: TRBJ2-7
V: TRBV6-5
size: many
CDR3: CASSSHQDSSYEQYF
DNA: TGTGCCAGCAGTTCGCATCAAGACAGCTCCTACGAGCAGTACTTC

D: -
J: TRBJ2-7
V: TRBV5-1
size: many
CDR3: CASSLGGDTYEQYF
DNA: TGCGCCAGCAGCCTCGGAGGGGACACCTACGAGCAGTACTTC

D: -
J: TRBJ1-1
V: TRBV6-2/TRBV6-3
size: -
CDR3: CASSYSRDGNTEAFF
DNA: TGTGCCAGCAGTTACTCCCGGGATGGGAACACTGAAGCTTTCTTT

D: -
J: TRBJ2-3
V: TRBV12-3/TRBV12-4
size: many
CDR3: CASSRDGTDTQYF
DNA: TGTGCCAGCAGCCGCGACGGGACAGATACGCAGTATTTT

D: TRBD2
J: TRBJ2-3
V: TRBV20-1
size: many
CDR3: CSASKRGGPDTQYF
DNA: TGCAGTGCTAGCAAGCGGGGGGGCCCGGATACGCAGTATTTT

D: -
J: TRBJ2-7
V: TRBV6-1
size: few
CDR3: CASSAGQSSYEQYF
DNA: TGTGCCAGCAGCGCTGGACAGAGCTCCTACGAGCAGTACTTC

D: TRBD1
J: TRBJ1-1
V: TRBV6-5
size: -
CDR3: CASSYADRMNTEAFF
DNA: TGTGCCAGCAGTTACGCGGACAGGATGAACACTGAAGCTTTCTTT

D: TRBD1
J: TRBJ2-5
V: TRBV10-3
size: many
CDR3: CAISTVNRGQETQYF
DNA: TGTGCCATCAGCACTGTAAACAGGGGACAAGAGACCCAGTACTTC

D: -
J: TRBJ1-2
V: TRBV4-1
size: many
CDR3: CASSQRSLGYGYTF
DNA: TGCGCCAGCAGCCAACGGTCCCTAGGGTATGGCTACACCTTC

D: -
J: TRBJ1-2
V: TRBV6-1
size: many
CDR3: CASRTQGGGYGYTF
DNA: TGTGCCAGCAGGACGCAGGGAGGAGGCTATGGCTACACCTTC

D: -
J: TRBJ1-4
V: TRBV27
size: many
CDR3: CASSPMAAWATNEKLFF
DNA: TGTGCCAGCAGTCCAATGGCCGCATGGGCAACTAATGAAAAACTGTTTTTT

D: -
J: TRBJ2-3
V: TRBV6-6
size: many
CDR3: CAKALADTQYF
DNA: TGTGCCAAGGCATTAGCAGATACGCAGTATTTT

D: -
J: TRBJ2-3
V: TRBV3-1
size: many
CDR3: CASSQALEGVTQYF
DNA: TGTGCCAGCAGCCAAGCACTGGAGGGGGTTACGCAGTATTTT

D: -
J: TRBJ1-3
V: TRBV5-1
size: few
CDR3: CASSYVGAGNTIYF
DNA: TGCGCCAGCAGCTACGTGGGGGCTGGAAACACCATATATTTT

D: TRBD1
J: TRBJ1-2
V: TRBV25-1
size: many
CDR3: CASRYGTGASGYTF
DNA: TGTGCCAGCCGTTACGGGACAGGGGCTTCTGGCTACACCTTC